One and the same sample provided the 24 T cell receptor beta chains below, sequenced in a study of cytomegalovirus exposure and HLA in healthy donors (dated by TCRdb to 2016 to 2017). Libraries were made using the immunoSEQ multiplex PCR assay. A mixture of 60 forward primers for TCR Vbeta segments and 13 reverse primers for TCR Jbeta segments was used in the multiplex PCR. Sourced from immuneACCESS, this table was stored by TCRdb with only in-frame sequences that have V and J called. A share of the clones is absent; for the studies checked, an unresolved V gene accounts for under half, and the remainder has no known explanation. Across this sample there are about 37,000 clones, with roughly 82% seen only once. The top ten clonotypes cover roughly a tenth of the sample. The sample was PBMCs. All receptors come from a woman younger than 35 in good health and CMV-seropositive.

The chain combines TRBV18 with TRBJ2-1; 10 bases fit TRBD2. This CDR3 spans 18 amino acids. Trimming removed 0 bases from V and 8 bases from J; junction bases left unmatched: 13. Germline V lookup: CDR1 KGHSH, CDR2 LQKENI. The CDR3 region has the DNA TGTGCCAGCTCACCACCGGCTAGCTTCAGCGGGGGGGCTTATGAGCAGTTCTTC. Encoded protein: CASSPPASFSGGAYEQFF.

The chain combines TRBV9 with TRBJ2-1; D gene ambiguous. Germline loops: CDR1 SGDLS, CDR2 YYNGEE. The CDR3 runs 16 residues. V shed 0 bases and J shed 3 bases, with 13 bases lying between them. DNA for the CDR3: TGTGCCAGCAGCGTAGATAGTGGTGGTTACTACAATGAGCAGTTCTTC. Amino acids: CASSVDSGGYYNEQFF.

This clone showed up just once. The rearrangement uses TRBV4-2 and TRBJ2-6, with 10 nucleotides matching TRBD1. From germline, CDR1 is LGHNA and CDR2 YNFKEQ. Trimming at V came to 0 bases and at J to 4 bases, leaving 9 bases not matched to a gene. The CDR3 contains 19 residues. The CDR3 sequence: CASSQEDRGLLSGANVLTF. The CDR3 DNA follows: TGTGCCAGCAGCCAAGAGGACAGGGGGTTACTTTCGGGGGCCAACGTCCTGACTTTC.

This chain connects TRBV7-2 to TRBJ2-5; 13 bases agree with TRBD2. J gave up 5 bases and V 5 bases, and 14 bases lay outside the gene matches. The CDR3 totals 18 residues. Germline CDR1 SGHTA, CDR2 FQGNSA. The DNA of the CDR3 is TGTGCCAGCAGCCCGACGCTGCCCACTAGCGGGGGGGCGGAGACCCAGTACTTC. Translating it yields CASSPTLPTSGGAETQYF.

The chain has TRBV4-1 and TRBJ2-3; no firm D call. The CDR3 spans 14 residues. CDR1 and CDR2 (germline): MGHRA, YSYEKL. V was shortened by 1 base and J by 8 bases, with 13 bases between the two germline ends. The CDR3 DNA reads as TGCGCCAGCAGCCAAGGATTGGTAGCTGGTACGCAGTATTTT. Translation gives CASSQGLVAGTQYF.

The J gene is TRBJ2-7, the V gene TRBV28; TRBD2 matches 9 bases. V shed 6 bases and J 1 base; nucleotides not matched to a gene: 7. There are 15 residues in the CDR3. Germline V gives CDR1 MDHEN, CDR2 SYDVKM. The CDR3 DNA follows: TGTGCCAGCAGCGTAGCGGGAGTGGGATCCTACGAGCAGTACTTC. Encoded protein: CASSVAGVGSYEQYF. Based on the CDR3 plus reference TRBV28 and TRBJ2-7, the full variable domain is DVKVTQSSRYLVKRTGEKVFLECVQDMDHENMFWYRQDPGLGLRLIYFSYDVKMKEKGDIPEGYSVSREKKERFSLILESASTNQTSMYLCASSVAGVGSYEQYFGPGTRLTVT.

This chain links TRBV5-4 with TRBJ2-1; 7 nucleotides line up with TRBD2. The CDR3 length is 14 residues. The germline V gene has CDR1 SGHNT and CDR2 YYREEE (reference sequence). The V gene end was trimmed by 4 bases and the J gene end by 0 bases; junction bases not matched to a gene: 1. The CDR3 sequence: CASSPGGSYNEQFF. The CDR3 DNA reads as TGTGCCAGCAGCCCGGGGGGCTCCTACAATGAGCAGTTCTTC.

This chain joins TRBV4-3 and TRBJ2-3; D call uncertain. Germline assignment: CDR1 LGHNA and CDR2 YSLEER. Trimming removed 4 bases at V and 0 bases at J, with 11 bases between. The CDR3 covers 15 residues. The CDR3 nucleotides read TGCGCCAGCAGCCGAGCATACGAAAGCACAGATACGCAGTATTTT. Amino acid sequence: CASSRAYESTDTQYF.

The V gene is TRBV7-8, the J gene TRBJ2-7; the match to TRBD2 covers 9 bases. V lost 3 bases, J lost 1 base, and 4 bases stayed unmatched. The CDR3 contains 15 residues. The germline gives CDR1 SGHVS, CDR2 FQNEAQ. The CDR3 sequence is CASSFQSGGSYEQYF. CDR3 sequence (DNA): TGTGCCAGCAGCTTCCAGAGCGGGGGGTCCTACGAGCAGTACTTC.

Comments on this clone: The junction differs from germline at one of its ends, possibly a read error. The V and J genes are TRBV7-9 and TRBJ1-5; 8 nucleotides match TRBD1. Per the germline V gene, CDR1 is SEHNR and CDR2 is FQNEAQ (reference sequence). The CDR3 extends over 15 amino acids. The CDR3 nucleotides are TGTTCCAGCAGCCCAGGACAGGGTAGCAATCAGCCCCAGCATTTT. This encodes CSSSPGQGSNQPQHF.

This clone was seen more than once but under ten times. This chain joins TRBV2 and TRBJ2-7; D is unresolved. Trimming stripped 4 bases from V and 5 bases from J, with 9 bases between. Per the germline V gene, CDR1 is SNHLY and CDR2 is FYNNEI. This CDR3 comprises 12 residues. The CDR3 protein is CASSVFGNEQYF. In DNA form, the CDR3 reads TGTGCCAGCAGTGTTTTCGGTAACGAGCAGTACTTC.

V gene TRBV10-3 combines with J gene TRBJ2-3; 8 bases line up with TRBD2. Trimming took 6 bases from V and 3 from J; bases not matched to a gene: 8. There are 15 residues in the CDR3. In germline, CDR1 is ENHRY, CDR2 SYGVKD. The CDR3 nucleotides read TGTGCCATCAGGCCTTCTAGCGGGCCAACAGATACGCAGTATTTT. Translating gives CAIRPSSGPTDTQYF.

The chain has TRBV11-2 and TRBJ2-7, with 11 bases that match TRBD2. Per germline, CDR1 SGHAT and CDR2 FQNNGV. Trimming took 0 bases from V and 7 from J; bases not matched to a gene: 8. This CDR3 spans 16 amino acids. The CDR3 DNA follows: TGTGCCAGCAGCTTAGATACGCTAGCGGGGGGCGGTGAGCAGTACTTC. Encoded protein: CASSLDTLAGGGEQYF.

This sequence joins TRBV4-2 and TRBJ1-4, with TRBD1 identical over 7 bases. The CDR3 spans 15 residues. CDR1 and CDR2 (germline): LGHNA, YNFKEQ. V was pared by 3 bases and J by 3 bases, with 4 bases of the junction left unmatched. The CDR3 nucleotides are TGTGCCAGCAGCCACCCGGGACAGTCTAATGAAAAACTGTTTTTT. This encodes CASSHPGQSNEKLFF.

The gene calls are TRBV4-1 and TRBJ2-5; 9 nucleotides agree with TRBD2. The germline gives CDR1 MGHRA, CDR2 YSYEKL. V dropped 1 base and J dropped 10; count of bases not matched to a gene: 19. The CDR3 is made up of 18 amino acids. The CDR3 loop is CASSQGVLAGRTREVQYF. In DNA form, the CDR3 reads TGCGCCAGCAGCCAAGGTGTTCTAGCGGGAAGGACAAGAGAGGTCCAGTACTTC.

This clone was observed a few times. V gene TRBV14 combines with J gene TRBJ1-6, with D perhaps matching TRBD1 (5 bases). Germline V lookup: CDR1 SGHDN, CDR2 FVKESK. V was trimmed by 0 bases and J by 7 bases, leaving 7 bases between them. The CDR3 sequence is 14 residues long. Written as DNA, the CDR3 is TGTGCCAGCAGCCAAGAGACAGCGAATTCACCCCTCCACTTT. It specifies CASSQETANSPLHF.

V usage is TRBV4-3 and J usage is TRBJ2-1, with 11 bases identical to TRBD2. The CDR3 runs 18 residues. Germline CDR1 is LGHNA and CDR2 is YSLEER. V gave up 0 bases and J gave up 7 bases; unmatched junction bases: 11. The CDR3, as DNA: TGCGCCAGCAGCCAAGATCAGGCACTAGCGGGAGTCCCAAATGAGCAGTTCTTC. Residues: CASSQDQALAGVPNEQFF.

By share of the sample, this clone is medium-sized. The chain has TRBV5-4 and TRBJ2-2; 11 positions agree with TRBD2. V trimming: 0 bases; J trimming: 2 bases; junction bases outside the gene matches: 6. CDR3 size: 18 residues. Germline V CDR1 and CDR2: SGHNT, YYREEE (reference sequence). The CDR3 DNA is TGTGCCAGCAGCTTGGTCCGTACTAGCGGGAGAAACACCGGGGAGCTGTTTTTT. Encoded protein: CASSLVRTSGRNTGELFF.

This clone was picked up one time. V and J are TRBV20-1 and TRBJ2-7; unclear D gene. CDR1 is DFQATT, CDR2 SNEGSKA, per germline (reference sequence). Trimming took off 2 bases at V and 1 base at J, with 3 bases between the two ends. The CDR3 spans 11 residues. The CDR3 DNA reads as TGCAGTGCTAGATCGTCCTACGAGCAGTACTTC. Translation gives CSARSSYEQYF.

This clone was seen once. The CDR3 nucleotides are TGTGCCAGCAGCCGGAGCGGGGGAAACAATGAGCAGTTCTTC. It encodes CASSRSGGNNEQFF. The V and J genes are TRBV11-3 and TRBJ2-1; TRBD2 aligns across 8 bases. Germline assignment: CDR1 SGHNT and CDR2 YENEEA. The CDR3 is 14 residues long. V was clipped by 5 bases and J by 5 bases; unmatched bases: 5.

This chain joins TRBV30 and TRBJ2-7; 8 nucleotides match TRBD1. The V and J ends lost 5 bases and 7 bases, in that order; junction bases with no gene match: 7. Per germline, CDR1 GTSNPN and CDR2 SVGIG (reference sequence). The CDR3 spans 12 residues. The CDR3 DNA is TGTGCCTGGGCGGGACAGGCTAGGGAGCAGTACTTC. It encodes CAWAGQAREQYF.

The chain links TRBV5-1 to TRBJ1-2; D perhaps matches TRBD1 (6 bases). This CDR3 has 15 residues. CDR1 is SGHRS, CDR2 YFSETQ, per germline. Trimming stripped 0 bases from V and 7 bases from J, with 16 bases between. The chain's CDR3 is CASSLASQGPGGYTF. Here the CDR3 DNA reads TGCGCCAGCAGCTTGGCCTCGCAGGGGCCCGGTGGCTACACCTTC.

The rearrangement uses TRBV7-9 and TRBJ2-5; weak D call: TRBD1 (7 bases). The germline V and J ends were trimmed by 5 bases and 1 base, with 14 bases remaining between them. Germline CDR1 reads SEHNR; CDR2 reads FQNEAQ (reference sequence). The CDR3 contains 15 residues. CDR3: CASSLRDRIQETQYF. The CDR3 DNA reads as TGTGCCAGCAGCCTGCGGGACAGAATCCAAGAGACCCAGTACTTC.

The chain employs TRBV5-1 and TRBJ1-2; 8 nucleotides match TRBD1. This CDR3 comprises 15 residues. From germline, CDR1 is SGHRS and CDR2 YFSETQ. V lost 2 bases and J lost 7; bases outside the gene matches: 10. In DNA form, the CDR3 reads TGCGCCAGCAGCTTCCTACGACAGGGGATGAGTGGCTACACCTTC. Residues: CASSFLRQGMSGYTF.